This T cell receptor beta chain was documented in a study of blood T cell repertoires in COVID-19. At the level of the study: Acute-phase and convalescent COVID-19 samples originated in the United States, Italy and Spain. The analysed material was cDNA or gDNA that came from T cells, B-cell-depleted T cells, or PBMCs.

As processed by the authors: It was from reference gene primer amplification that nucleated cell counts were estimated. Using immunoSEQ multiplex PCR, the repertoire was profiled, and TCRdb retains in-frame clones only, with some absent. V, J and clone size reflect that table, while D and trimming were determined from the DNA. Counted here are fewer than 200,000 clones, about 88% occurring once; the ten biggest clones make up around 6%. Trimming took 4 bases from V and 1 from J, leaving 11 bases between them. CDR1 SGHRS and CDR2 YFSETQ come from the germline V gene. CDR3 length: 15 residues. This clonotype was sampled from a middle-aged man with active or convalescent COVID-19. The chain links TRBV5-1 to TRBJ2-2; D unclear. The sequenced sample was peripheral blood. The CDR3: CASSPNRQNTGELFF. In nucleotides, the CDR3 is TGCGCCAGCAGCCCAAACCGACAGAACACCGGGGAGCTGTTTTTT.